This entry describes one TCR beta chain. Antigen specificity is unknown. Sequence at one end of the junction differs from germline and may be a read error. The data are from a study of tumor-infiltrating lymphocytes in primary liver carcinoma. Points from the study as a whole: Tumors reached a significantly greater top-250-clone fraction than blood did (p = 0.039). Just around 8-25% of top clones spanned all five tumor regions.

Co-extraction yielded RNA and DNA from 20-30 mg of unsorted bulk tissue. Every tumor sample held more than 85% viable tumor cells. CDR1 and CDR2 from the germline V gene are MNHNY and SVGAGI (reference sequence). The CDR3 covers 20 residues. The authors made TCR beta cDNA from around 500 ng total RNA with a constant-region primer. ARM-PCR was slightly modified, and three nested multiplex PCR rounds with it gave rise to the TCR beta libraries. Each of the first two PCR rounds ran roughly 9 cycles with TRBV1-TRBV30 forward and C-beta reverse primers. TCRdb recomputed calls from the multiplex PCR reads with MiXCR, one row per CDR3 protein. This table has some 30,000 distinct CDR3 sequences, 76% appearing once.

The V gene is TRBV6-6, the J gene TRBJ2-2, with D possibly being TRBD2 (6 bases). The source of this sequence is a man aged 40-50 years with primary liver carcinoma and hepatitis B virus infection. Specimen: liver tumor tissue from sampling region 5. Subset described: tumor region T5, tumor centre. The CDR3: CAISPLVGLAGPTNTWELFF. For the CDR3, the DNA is TGTGCCATCAGTCCGCTCGTGGGACTGGCGGGGCCAACGAACACCTGGGAGCTGTTTTTT.